Shown below are 30 T cell receptor beta chains from a single sample sequenced in a study of radiotherapy plus CTLA-4 blockade in lung cancer. Sequencing was performed with immunoSEQ multiplex PCR; in TCRdb, only in-frame clones are kept and a portion is missing. The profile covers 50,000 to 70,000 clones, with over 70% appearing a single time and less than 4% taken by the ten largest. Sequencing used peripheral blood, obtained from a patient treated with radiotherapy plus ipilimumab. The source is a human donor with non-small cell lung cancer who had a partial response to radiotherapy plus ipilimumab.

V gene TRBV6-5 combines with J gene TRBJ2-7; a weak D match, TRBD2 (6 bases). V was shortened by 4 bases and J by 4 bases, with 14 bases between the two germline ends. The CDR3 is 14 amino acids. Germline V gives CDR1 MNHEY, CDR2 SVGAGI. The CDR3 coding sequence is TGTGCCAGCAGTTCGTGGGGGGACGGGTACGAGCAGTACTTC. It encodes CASSSWGDGYEQYF.

In its sample, this clone was seen once. The J gene is TRBJ2-7, the V gene TRBV19, with D possibly matching TRBD1 (5 bases). CDR3 length: 13 amino acids. Trimming removed 3 bases at V and 5 bases at J, with 11 bases between. Germline CDR1 is LNHDA and CDR2 is SQIVND (reference sequence). Here the CDR3 DNA reads TGTGCCAGTAGTATGAATGGGGCCCACGAGCAGTACTTC. This translates into CASSMNGAHEQYF.

The V gene is TRBV7-2, the J gene TRBJ2-2; the match to TRBD2 covers 8 bases. The CDR3 contains 16 residues. Trimming cost V 4 bases and J 1 base; bases outside gene matches: 5. Germline CDR1 and CDR2: SGHTA and FQGNSA. The CDR3 protein is CASSSSGGQNTGELFF. DNA for the CDR3: TGTGCCAGCAGCTCCAGCGGGGGCCAGAACACCGGGGAGCTGTTTTTT. The whole variable domain, remainder taken from reference TRBV7-2 and TRBJ2-2, is GAGVSQSPSNKVTEKGKDVELRCDPISGHTALYWYRQSLGQGLEFLIYFQGNSAPDKSGLPSDRFSAERTGGSVSTLTIQRTQQEDSAVYLCASSSSGGQNTGELFFGEGSRLTVL.

The gene calls are TRBV4-3 and TRBJ2-2; D unclear. Germline lookup yields CDR1 LGHNA and CDR2 YSLEER. CDR3 length: 14 amino acids. With 1 base removed from V and 0 bases from J, the gap between germline ends came to 3 bases. Written as DNA, the CDR3 is TGCGCCAGCAGCCAAGGAGCGAACACCGGGGAGCTGTTTTTT. Its translation is CASSQGANTGELFF.

The V and J genes are TRBV19 and TRBJ2-5, with a possible D match to TRBD1 (5 bases). Trimming removed 4 bases from V and 7 bases from J, with 13 bases in between. The CDR3 has 13 residues. CDR1 and CDR2 from the germline V gene are LNHDA and SQIVND (reference sequence). CDR3 protein: CASSTHKGATQYF. The CDR3 DNA follows: TGTGCCAGTAGTACACACAAAGGGGCGACCCAGTACTTC.

This clone qualifies as medium-sized. The J gene is TRBJ2-2, the V gene TRBV18; 8 positions agree with TRBD1. Germline CDR1 reads KGHSH; CDR2 reads LQKENI. J gave up 3 bases and V 7 bases, and 10 bases lay outside the gene matches. CDR3 length equals 16 residues. CDR3 in amino acids: CASLKRRGQDTGELFF. The CDR3 DNA follows: TGTGCCAGCTTAAAACGCAGGGGGCAGGACACCGGGGAGCTGTTTTTT.

V and J are TRBV29-1 and TRBJ2-7, with 9 nucleotides matching TRBD1. Germline assignment: CDR1 SQVTM and CDR2 ANQGSEA. CDR3 length equals 14 residues. Unmatched junction bases numbered 6, after V lost 5 bases and J lost 1 base. CDR3 coding DNA: TGCAGCGTTTCCCCGGGACAGGGTTCCTACGAGCAGTACTTC. Protein sequence: CSVSPGQGSYEQYF.

This clone occurred once. The chain uses TRBV9 and TRBJ2-7, with 8 positions matching TRBD1. Germline assignment: CDR1 SGDLS and CDR2 YYNGEE. After removal of 3 bases from V and 3 bases from J, the junction contained 8 bases not matched to a gene. The CDR3 is 15 amino acids. Written as DNA, the CDR3 is TGTGCCAGCAGCGAGGGGGCAGGGGGCAGCTACGAGCAGTACTTC. Translated: CASSEGAGGSYEQYF.

The table lists this clone with a count of one. The rearrangement links TRBV25-1 to TRBJ2-7; 9 bases line up with TRBD2. Germline CDR1 MGHDK, CDR2 SYGVNS. V dropped 9 bases and J dropped 1; count of bases not matched to a gene: 13. The CDR3 contains 16 residues. CDR3 loop: CASRQGGSGGSYEQYF. In nucleotides, the CDR3 is TGTGCCAGTCGGCAGGGGGGGAGCGGGGGGTCCTACGAGCAGTACTTC.

This clone was seen a single time. The chain joins TRBV27 to TRBJ1-1; maybe TRBD1 (6 bases). Trimming removed 7 bases from V and 1 base from J, with 16 bases in between. Germline V CDR1 and CDR2: MNHEY, SMNVEV (reference sequence). The CDR3 runs to 15 residues. CDR3 in DNA: TGTGCCAGCACCCCGGCCGGGACACCGAACACTGAAGCTTTCTTT. This sequence encodes CASTPAGTPNTEAFF.

The J gene is TRBJ2-2, the V gene TRBV7-6; 13 positions agree with TRBD2. Germline CDR1 SGHVS, CDR2 FNYEAQ. The CDR3 totals 18 residues. Trimming cost V 7 bases and J 0 bases; bases outside gene matches: 8. The CDR3 DNA sequence: TGTGCCAGCACCCATGGACTAGCGGGGGCCGCGAACACCGGGGAGCTGTTTTTT. Amino acids: CASTHGLAGAANTGELFF.

V gene TRBV5-6 combines with J gene TRBJ2-1; no clear D. The germline V gene has CDR1 SGHDT and CDR2 YYEEEE. The CDR3 consists of 12 residues. V was clipped by 4 bases and J by 7 bases, with 9 bases between them. In DNA, the CDR3 is TGTGCCAGCAGCCTAATATATAATGAGCAGTTCTTC. As protein: CASSLIYNEQFF.

V and J are TRBV19 and TRBJ2-3, with 10 positions matching TRBD1. V lost 5 bases, J lost 1 base, and 9 bases stayed unmatched. CDR3 length equals 17 residues. The germline gives CDR1 LNHDA, CDR2 SQIVND (reference sequence). For the CDR3, the DNA is TGTGCCAGTAGTCCGGGACAGGGGAAAGGGCGCACAGATACGCAGTATTTT. As protein: CASSPGQGKGRTDTQYF.

The chain employs TRBV7-2 and TRBJ2-5; 12 positions match TRBD1. The J call may be mistaken, given a closer DNA end match to TRBJ2-7. The germline CDR1 and CDR2 sequences are SGHTA and FQGNSA. CDR3 length: 15 amino acids. This chain's CDR3 is CASSFAGTGGDEQYF. Written as DNA, the CDR3 is TGTGCCAGCAGCTTTGCCGGGACAGGGGGCGACGAGCAGTACTTC.

There are a few counts of this clone. The J gene is TRBJ2-3, the V gene TRBV7-8, with D possibly TRBD2 on 7 matching bases. Germline CDR1 SGHVS, CDR2 FQNEAQ. CDR3 length: 17 amino acids. V lost 1 base and J lost 5, with 19 bases in between. In DNA form, the CDR3 reads TGTGCCAGCAGCTTAGATTGGTCCGGGGGGCTAGGAGATACGCAGTATTTT. Translated: CASSLDWSGGLGDTQYF.

This clone is medium-sized by share. The chain has TRBV5-4 and TRBJ2-1; the D gene is possibly TRBD1 (6 bases). This CDR3 has 14 amino acids. Germline-derived CDR1 and CDR2 are SGHNT and YYREEE (reference sequence). Trimming pared 4 bases from V and 8 bases from J, leaving 16 bases between. This CDR3 is CASSLQDRHDEQFF. The CDR3 nucleotides are TGTGCCAGCAGCCTCCAAGACAGGCACGATGAGCAGTTCTTC.

The CDR3 loop reads CASSLGGWGVNTGELFF. The CDR3 DNA follows: TGTGCCAGCAGCTTAGGAGGTTGGGGGGTGAACACCGGGGAGCTGTTTTTT. The chain recombines TRBV7-9 with TRBJ2-2; TRBD2 is a possible D gene (6 bases). V lost 1 base and J 1 base, leaving 13 bases between the germline ends. CDR1 and CDR2 (germline): SEHNR, FQNEAQ (reference sequence). This CDR3 spans 17 amino acids.

The CDR3 bases are TGTGCCAGCAGCTTGAGCGGACAGGAATCCTACGAGCAGTACTTC. It specifies CASSLSGQESYEQYF. The gene calls are TRBV5-4 and TRBJ2-7; TRBD1 matches at 7 bases. The CDR3 contains 15 residues. Germline V gene sequence: CDR1 SGHNT, CDR2 YYREEE (reference sequence). V lost 1 base, J lost 1 base, and 5 bases stayed unmatched.

The chain employs TRBV18 and TRBJ2-2, with TRBD1 identical over 11 bases. CDR3 size: 16 residues. Germline V lookup: CDR1 KGHSH, CDR2 LQKENI. Trimming at V came to 0 bases and at J to 4 bases, leaving 1 base not matched to a gene. The chain's CDR3 is CASSPPGQGGTGELFF. The CDR3 bases are TGTGCCAGCTCACCACCGGGACAGGGGGGCACCGGGGAGCTGTTTTTT.

This chain joins TRBV5-6 and TRBJ2-5, with 7 nucleotides matching TRBD1. V was pared by 0 bases and J by 5 bases, with 4 bases of the junction left unmatched. The CDR3 covers 14 residues. CDR1 is SGHDT and CDR2 is YYEEEE in the germline V gene. Written as DNA, the CDR3 is TGTGCCAGCAGCTTGGTACAGGGGCGGGAGACCCAGTACTTC. This codes for CASSLVQGRETQYF.

This CDR3 is CASSLVTGADTQYF. The CDR3 DNA sequence: TGTGCCAGCAGCTTAGTAACAGGGGCAGATACGCAGTATTTT. The chain recombines TRBV7-9 with TRBJ2-3, with 7 bases matching TRBD1. Trimming at V came to 1 base and at J to 4 bases, leaving 2 bases not matched to a gene. The CDR3 sequence is 14 residues long. CDR1 and CDR2 (germline): SEHNR, FQNEAQ (reference sequence).

The genes are TRBV5-3 and TRBJ2-3, with 11 bases lining up with TRBD2. TRBV5-3 counts as an open reading frame of uncertain function. The CDR3 covers 16 residues. Losses at the gene ends were 10 bases for V and 0 bases for J; bases not matched to a gene: 10. This CDR3 is CALSSGGARSTDTQYF. The CDR3 nucleotides are TGTGCCCTAAGTAGCGGGGGGGCCCGGAGCACAGATACGCAGTATTTT.

This clone came up once. The chain joins TRBV7-8 to TRBJ1-6, with D unclear. Germline CDR1 is SGHVS and CDR2 is FQNEAQ. The V gene lost 11 bases and the J gene lost 7 bases, with 21 bases spanning the gap. CDR3 size: 15 residues. The CDR3 sequence is CAGNTNGAGNSPLHF. As DNA, the CDR3 is TGTGCCGGCAACACTAACGGTGCGGGGAATTCACCCCTCCACTTT.

The J gene is TRBJ2-7, the V gene TRBV10-2, with TRBD1 as a possible D gene (6 bases). The CDR3 totals 13 residues. The ends were cut back, 8 bases at V and 4 bases at J, with 15 bases in the middle. Germline CDR1 reads WSHSY; CDR2 reads SAAADI. The CDR3 DNA is TGCGCCAGCGGCGCAGGGGAATTATACGAGCAGTACTTC. It codes for CASGAGELYEQYF.

CDR3 amino acids: CASSTKPGKNYGYTF. The CDR3 DNA sequence: TGTGCCAGTAGTACAAAGCCGGGAAAAAACTATGGCTACACCTTC. This chain connects TRBV19 to TRBJ1-2; no definite D call. This CDR3 has 15 residues. Germline V gives CDR1 LNHDA, CDR2 SQIVND (reference sequence). The V and J ends lost 4 bases and 2 bases respectively, with 14 bases between them. The whole variable domain, remainder taken from reference TRBV19 and TRBJ1-2, is DGGITQSPKYLFRKEGQNVTLSCEQNLNHDAMYWYRQDPGQGLRLIYYSQIVNDFQKGDIAEGYSVSREKKESFPLTVTSAQKNPTAFYLCASSTKPGKNYGYTFGSGTRLTVV.

The chain is built from TRBV5-8 and TRBJ1-4; tentative D call: TRBD1 (5 bases). Germline V gene data show CDR1 as SGHTS and CDR2 as YDEGEE. The CDR3 runs to 13 residues. The ends were cut back, 5 bases at V and 7 bases at J, with 12 bases in the middle. This CDR3 is CASRQTGVEKLFF. In DNA form, the CDR3 reads TGTGCCAGCAGACAAACGGGGGTTGAAAAACTGTTTTTT.

A word on this clone: One junction end disagrees with the germline gene, perhaps due to a read error. Other DNA sequences in this sample translate to the same CDR3. V is TRBV28 and J is TRBJ2-5; 7 bases map to TRBD2. Germline CDR1 MDHEN, CDR2 SYDVKM. The length of the CDR3 is 17 residues. The CDR3 bases are TGTGCCAGCAGTTTATCCCTGGGAGGGAGTAGGCAAGAGACCCAATACTTC. Its protein is CASSLSLGGSRQETQYF.

J is TRBJ1-1 and V is TRBV4-2, with D perhaps TRBD1 (6 bases). The germline CDR1 and CDR2 sequences are LGHNA and YNFKEQ. The CDR3 contains 14 residues. V was clipped by 5 bases and J by 3 bases, with 13 bases between them. The CDR3 loop is CASSGSRGDTEAFF. The CDR3 nucleotides are TGTGCCAGCAGCGGAAGCAGGGGTGACACTGAAGCTTTCTTT.

The chain couples TRBV18 to TRBJ2-2; D is perhaps TRBD2 (5 bases). Trimming shortened V by 3 bases and J by 1 base, and 9 bases separated the two germline ends. This CDR3 is built from 15 residues. Germline V gene data show CDR1 as KGHSH and CDR2 as LQKENI. The CDR3 nucleotides read TGTGCCAGCTCACCCGGACTGAAGAACACCGGGGAGCTGTTTTTT. This translates into CASSPGLKNTGELFF.

The chain recombines TRBV10-1 with TRBJ2-2, with 12 bases identical to TRBD2. CDR1 WNHNN and CDR2 SYGVQD come from the germline V gene (reference sequence). This CDR3 region has 19 residues. Trimming at V came to 0 bases and at J to 3 bases, leaving 8 bases not matched to a gene. CDR3 protein: CASSESIPSGGAYTGELFF. DNA of the CDR3: TGCGCCAGCAGTGAGTCGATCCCTAGCGGGGGGGCCTACACCGGGGAGCTGTTTTTT.